The clone carrying this T cell receptor (beta chain) came up a few times. Its specificity is unknown. In the library, unique molecular identifiers were attached to individual cDNA molecules. Authors' processing steps: With a range of roughly 20,000 to 690,600, the median per sample was around 96,000 TCRs. TCRdb analysed the reads with MiXCR anew, one entry per CDR3 protein. These V and J calls rely on TCRdb rather than the paper's analysis. Here the sample spans 95,000 to 150,000 distinct CDR3 sequences, over 6.5% being singletons. The sample belongs to a study of human T cells and chemical hapten exposure. General study findings and limits: Those TCRs sitting above 1 in 1000 frequency stayed the same with DPC sensitization.

V lost 5 bases to trimming and J lost 5 bases; unmatched junction nucleotides: 3. Germline CDR1 and CDR2: SEHNR and FQNEAQ (reference sequence). There are 12 residues in the CDR3. Total RNA extraction was carried out from unfractionated whole blood. This sequence joins TRBV7-9 and TRBJ2-7; TRBD1 matches 7 bases. The sample consisted of whole blood. This receptor was obtained from a human donor in good health. Some clones in this sample may be carry-over from other donors' samples. CDR3 bases: TGTGCCAGCAGCCTGACAGGGAACGAGCAGTACTTC. Translation gives CASSLTGNEQYF.